This TCR beta chain was sequenced in a study of early T cells in non-severe SARS-CoV-2 infection. Study summary: Whole-blood bulk RNA, unsorted, was sequenced, and chains were unpaired.

This clonotype was seen many times. One entry per CDR3 protein results from TCRdb running MiXCR on the 5' RACE reads. The sample lists tens of thousands of distinct CDR3 sequences, around 8.9% occurring once. This CDR3 spans 16 amino acids. The V gene end was trimmed by 7 bases and the J gene end by 5 bases; junction bases not matched to a gene: 13. Germline values: CDR1 LNHDA, CDR2 SQIVND (reference sequence). The genes are TRBV19 and TRBJ1-5, with 8 positions matching TRBD1. This TCR was recovered from an adult who was a healthcare worker with PCR-confirmed SARS-CoV-2 infection or an uninfected control (not recorded which). The specimen was whole blood. Here the CDR3 DNA reads TGTGCCAGTACAACACAGGGGGTTAGTCCCCATCAGCCCCAGCATTTT. Amino acids: CASTTQGVSPHQPQHF.